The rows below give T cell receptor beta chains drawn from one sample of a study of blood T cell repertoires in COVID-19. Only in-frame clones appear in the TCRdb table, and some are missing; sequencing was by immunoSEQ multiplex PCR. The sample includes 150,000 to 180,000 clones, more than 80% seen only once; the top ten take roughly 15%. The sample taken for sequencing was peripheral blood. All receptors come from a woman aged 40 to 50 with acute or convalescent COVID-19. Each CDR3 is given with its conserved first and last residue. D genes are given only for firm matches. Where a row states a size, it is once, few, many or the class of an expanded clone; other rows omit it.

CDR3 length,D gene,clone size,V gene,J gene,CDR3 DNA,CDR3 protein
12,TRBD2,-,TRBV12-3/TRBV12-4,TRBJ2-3,TGTGCCAGCAGTAGTACTAGCGGGACGCAGTATTTT,CASSSTSGTQYF
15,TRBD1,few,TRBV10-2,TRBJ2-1,TGCGCCAGCAGTGAGCCTACAGGGGGCTGGAATGAGCAGTTCTTC,CASSEPTGGWNEQFF
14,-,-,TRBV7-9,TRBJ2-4,TGTGCCAGCAGCTTAGATCTAGCCAAAAACATTCAGTACTTC,CASSLDLAKNIQYF
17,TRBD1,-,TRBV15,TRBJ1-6,TGTGCCACCAGCAGAGATCCTCTGGGACAGTATAATTCACCCCTCCACTTT,CATSRDPLGQYNSPLHF
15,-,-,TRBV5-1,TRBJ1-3,TGCGCCAGCAGCCCGGGGGGGGCAGGTGGAAACACCATATATTTT,CASSPGGAGGNTIYF
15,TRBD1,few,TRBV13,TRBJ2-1,TGTGCCAGCAGTCGGACAGGGGAGAGGTCGGATGAGCAGTTCTTC,CASSRTGERSDEQFF
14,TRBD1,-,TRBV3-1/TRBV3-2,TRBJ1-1,TGTGCCAGCAGCCAAGGAGGGGGCGGCACTGAAGCTTTCTTT,CASSQGGGGTEAFF
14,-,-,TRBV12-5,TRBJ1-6,TGTGCTAGTGGAATGGGACATGGGAATTCACCCCTCCACTTT,CASGMGHGNSPLHF
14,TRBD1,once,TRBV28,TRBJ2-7,TGTGCCAGCAGTTTAAGCCGACAGGGGTACGAGCAGTACTTC,CASSLSRQGYEQYF
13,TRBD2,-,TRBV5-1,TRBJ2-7,TGCGCCAGCGCAGCGGGGGACTCCTACGAGCAGTACTTC,CASAAGDSYEQYF
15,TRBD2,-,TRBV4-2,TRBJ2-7,TGTGCCAGCAGCCAAGAAGTAGCGGGGGGTTACGAGCAGTACTTC,CASSQEVAGGYEQYF
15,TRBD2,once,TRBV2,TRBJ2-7,TGTGCCAGCAGCGTTGAAGCGGGAGTAGGTTACGAGCAGTACTTC,CASSVEAGVGYEQYF
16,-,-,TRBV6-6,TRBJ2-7,TGTGCCAGCAGTTACTCGCAGGGGATGATTCCCTACGAGCAGTACTTC,CASSYSQGMIPYEQYF
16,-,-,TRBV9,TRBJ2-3,TGTGCCAGCAGCGTATGGAGGGTTGGGAGCACAGATACGCAGTATTTT,CASSVWRVGSTDTQYF
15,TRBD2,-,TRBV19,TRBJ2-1,TGTGCCAGTAGCCGGGGTAGCGGGAGCCCCAATGAGCAGTTCTTC,CASSRGSGSPNEQFF
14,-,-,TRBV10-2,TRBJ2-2,TGCGCCAGCATGGTAGCGTCGAACACCGGGGAGCTGTTTTTT,CASMVASNTGELFF
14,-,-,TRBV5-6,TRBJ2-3,TGTGCCAGCAGCTTGCATGGCAAAACAGATACGCAGTATTTT,CASSLHGKTDTQYF
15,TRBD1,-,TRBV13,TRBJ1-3,TGTGCCAGCAGCTACGGGACAGGGGACGGAAACACCATATATTTT,CASSYGTGDGNTIYF
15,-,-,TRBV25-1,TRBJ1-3,TGTGCCAGCAGCGAAGGAGATTACTCTGGAAACACCATATATTTT,CASSEGDYSGNTIYF
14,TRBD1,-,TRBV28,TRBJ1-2,TGTGCCAGCAGTTCCGGACAGGGTAGCTATGGCTACACCTTC,CASSSGQGSYGYTF
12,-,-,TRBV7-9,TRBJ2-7,TGTGCCAGCAGCACCGGGGGTTACGAGCAGTACTTC,CASSTGGYEQYF
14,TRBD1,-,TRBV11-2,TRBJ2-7,TGTGCCAGCAGCAAGTGGGACAGGGTCGACGAGCAGTACTTC,CASSKWDRVDEQYF
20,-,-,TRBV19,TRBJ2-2,TGTGCCAGTAAGAGTCCGTATCTTTTCTCGGGGAGAACGAACACCGGGGAGCTGTTTTTT,CASKSPYLFSGRTNTGELFF
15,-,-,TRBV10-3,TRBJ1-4,TGTGCCATCAGTGAAGGGGCGACAACTAATGAAAAACTGTTTTTT,CAISEGATTNEKLFF
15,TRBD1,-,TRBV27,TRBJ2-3,TGTGCCAGCAGCCCCCAGGGGGCCCGCACAGATACGCAGTATTTT,CASSPQGARTDTQYF
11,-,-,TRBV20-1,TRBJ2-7,TGCAGTGCTCGGGGTCCCTACGAGCAGTACTTC,CSARGPYEQYF
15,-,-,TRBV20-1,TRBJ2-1,TGCAGTGCTAGTAAGCGACTCCCCTCTTTCCGGGAGCAGTTCTTC,CSASKRLPSFREQFF
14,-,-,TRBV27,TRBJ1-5,TGTGCCAGCAGTAAAGGGGGTGGCAATCAGCCCCAGCATTTT,CASSKGGGNQPQHF
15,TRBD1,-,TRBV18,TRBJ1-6,TGTGCCAGCTCACCACCAGGACAGGGTAATTCACCCCTCCACTTT,CASSPPGQGNSPLHF
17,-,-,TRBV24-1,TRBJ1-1,TGTGCCACCAGTGAGGGCCCGGGACGGCCACGGGGGACTGAAGCTTTCTTT,CATSEGPGRPRGTEAFF
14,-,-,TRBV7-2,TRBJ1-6,TGTGCCAGCAGCTTAGCAGGGGCCAATTCACCCCTCCACTTT,CASSLAGANSPLHF
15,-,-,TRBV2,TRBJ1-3,TGTGCCAGCAAAGCAGACAGCATCTCTGGAAACACCATATATTTT,CASKADSISGNTIYF
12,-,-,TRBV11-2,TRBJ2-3,TGTGCCAGCAGCTTAGACAGGGATACGCAGTATTTT,CASSLDRDTQYF
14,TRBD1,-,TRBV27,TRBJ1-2,TGTGCCGTAGGACAGGGGGACTTATTGAGTGGCTACACCTTC,CAVGQGDLLSGYTF
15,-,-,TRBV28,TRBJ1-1,TGTGCCAGCAGCCTAACAACTCCGGGGAACACTGAAGCTTTCTTT,CASSLTTPGNTEAFF
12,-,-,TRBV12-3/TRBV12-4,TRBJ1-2,TGTGCCAGCAGTCCCCTTAACTATGGCTACACCTTC,CASSPLNYGYTF
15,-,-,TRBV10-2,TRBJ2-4,TGCGCCAGCAGTGAGGTAGCGATAGCCAAAAACATTCAGTACTTC,CASSEVAIAKNIQYF
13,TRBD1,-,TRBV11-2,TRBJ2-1,TGTGCCAGCAGCTGGACAGGGTACAATGAGCAGTTCTTC,CASSWTGYNEQFF
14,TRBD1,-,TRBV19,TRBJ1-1,TGTGCCAGTAGTATTCCAGGGGGCTACACTGAAGCTTTCTTT,CASSIPGGYTEAFF
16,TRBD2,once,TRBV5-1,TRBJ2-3,TGCGCCAGCAGCCCGAGGCGGGGGGGAAGCACAGATACGCAGTATTTT,CASSPRRGGSTDTQYF
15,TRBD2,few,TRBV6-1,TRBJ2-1,TGTGCCAGCAGTGAAGGTAGCGGGGGTCACAATGAGCAGTTCTTC,CASSEGSGGHNEQFF
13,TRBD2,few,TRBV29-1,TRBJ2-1,TGCAGCGTTGAAAAGCGGGAAGTAGGGGAGCAGTTCTTC,CSVEKREVGEQFF
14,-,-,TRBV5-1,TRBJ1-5,TGCGCCAGCAGCTTGTCGGGTCCGGGTCAGCCCCAGCATTTT,CASSLSGPGQPQHF
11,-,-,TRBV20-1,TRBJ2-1,TGCAGTGCTAGTTCTGGCCATGAGCAGTTCTTC,CSASSGHEQFF
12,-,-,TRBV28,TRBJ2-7,TGTGCCAGCAGTACCACAGGGAACGAGCAGTACTTC,CASSTTGNEQYF
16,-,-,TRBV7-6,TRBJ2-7,TGTGCCAGCAGCTTAGGGGCAGGGCGGAGCTCCTACGAGCAGTACTTC,CASSLGAGRSSYEQYF